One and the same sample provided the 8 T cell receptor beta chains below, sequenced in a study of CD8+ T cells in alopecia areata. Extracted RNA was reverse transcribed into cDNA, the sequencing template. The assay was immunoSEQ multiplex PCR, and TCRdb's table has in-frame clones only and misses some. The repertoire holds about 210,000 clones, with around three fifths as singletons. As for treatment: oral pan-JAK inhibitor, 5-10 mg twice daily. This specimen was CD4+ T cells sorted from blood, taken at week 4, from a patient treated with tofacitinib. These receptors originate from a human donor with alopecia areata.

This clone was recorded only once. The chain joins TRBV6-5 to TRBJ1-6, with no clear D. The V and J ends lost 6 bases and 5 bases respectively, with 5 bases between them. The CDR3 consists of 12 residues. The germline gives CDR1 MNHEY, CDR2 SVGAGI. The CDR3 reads CASSENNSPLHF. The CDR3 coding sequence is TGTGCCAGCAGCGAAAATAATTCACCCCTCCACTTT.

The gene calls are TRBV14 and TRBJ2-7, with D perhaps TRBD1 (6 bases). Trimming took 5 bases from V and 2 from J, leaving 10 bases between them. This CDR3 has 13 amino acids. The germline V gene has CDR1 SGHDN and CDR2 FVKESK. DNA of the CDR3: TGTGCCAGCAGCTTAACAGGGACCTACGAGCAGTACTTC. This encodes CASSLTGTYEQYF.

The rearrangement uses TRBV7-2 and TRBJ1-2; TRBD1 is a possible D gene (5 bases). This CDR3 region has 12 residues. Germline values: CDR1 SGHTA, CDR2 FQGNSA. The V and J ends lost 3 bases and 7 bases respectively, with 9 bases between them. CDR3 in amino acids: CASSFGGGGYTF. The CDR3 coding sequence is TGTGCCAGCAGCTTCGGGGGAGGTGGCTACACCTTC. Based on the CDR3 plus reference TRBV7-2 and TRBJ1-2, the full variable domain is GAGVSQSPSNKVTEKGKDVELRCDPISGHTALYWYRQSLGQGLEFLIYFQGNSAPDKSGLPSDRFSAERTGGSVSTLTIQRTQQEDSAVYLCASSFGGGGYTFGSGTRLTVV.

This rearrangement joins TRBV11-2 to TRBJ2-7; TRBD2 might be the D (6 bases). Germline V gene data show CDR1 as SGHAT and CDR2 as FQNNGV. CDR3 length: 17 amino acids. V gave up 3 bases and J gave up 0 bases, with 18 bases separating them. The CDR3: CASSLAGRGASSYEQYF. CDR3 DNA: TGTGCCAGCAGCTTGGCCGGTCGCGGGGCAAGCTCCTACGAGCAGTACTTC.

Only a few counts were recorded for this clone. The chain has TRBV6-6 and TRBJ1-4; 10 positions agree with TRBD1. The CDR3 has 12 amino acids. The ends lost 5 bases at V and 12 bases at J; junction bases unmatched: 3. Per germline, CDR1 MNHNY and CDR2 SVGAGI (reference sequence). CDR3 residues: CASSTDRGELFF. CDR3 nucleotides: TGTGCCAGCAGTACGGACAGGGGGGAACTGTTTTTT.

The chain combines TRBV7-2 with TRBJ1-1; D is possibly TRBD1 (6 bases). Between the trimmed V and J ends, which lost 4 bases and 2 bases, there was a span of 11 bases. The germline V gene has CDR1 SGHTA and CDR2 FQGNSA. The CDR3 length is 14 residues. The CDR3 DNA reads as TGTGCCAGCAGCTCACAGGGAGGAAACACTGAAGCTTTCTTT. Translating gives CASSSQGGNTEAFF.

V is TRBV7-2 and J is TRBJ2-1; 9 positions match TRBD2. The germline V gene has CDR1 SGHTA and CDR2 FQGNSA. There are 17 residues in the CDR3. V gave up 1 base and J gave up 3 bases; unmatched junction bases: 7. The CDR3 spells CASSLVSSSGIYNEQFF. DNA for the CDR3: TGTGCCAGCAGCTTAGTATCTTCTAGCGGGATCTACAATGAGCAGTTCTTC.

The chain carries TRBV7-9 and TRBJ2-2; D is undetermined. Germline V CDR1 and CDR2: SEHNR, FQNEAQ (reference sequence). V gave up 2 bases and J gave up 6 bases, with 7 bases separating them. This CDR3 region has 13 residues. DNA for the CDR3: TGTGCCAGCAGCTTATTCGAGGCCGGGGAGCTGTTTTTT. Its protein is CASSLFEAGELFF. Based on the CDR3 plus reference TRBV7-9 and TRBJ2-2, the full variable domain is DTGVSQNPRHKITKRGQNVTFRCDPISEHNRLYWYRQTLGQGPEFLTYFQNEAQLEKSRLLSDRFSAERPKGSFSTLEIQRTEQGDSAMYLCASSLFEAGELFFGEGSRLTVL.